One sample yielded the 30 T cell receptor beta chains listed below, sequenced in a study of blood T cell repertoires in COVID-19. TCRdb's copy holds only in-frame clones and misses some; the assay was immunoSEQ multiplex PCR. The sample includes fewer than 300,000 clones, nearly 85% of them seen just once. The sequencing sample was made of peripheral blood. The receptors stem from a human donor in a cohort sampled during active COVID-19.

In its sample, this clone was seen a few times. The chain carries TRBV5-5 and TRBJ2-5; 9 bases align to TRBD2. The CDR3 runs 16 residues. V lost 3 bases, J lost 1 base, and 7 bases stayed unmatched. Germline V gene data show CDR1 as SGHKS and CDR2 as YYEKEE (reference sequence). CDR3 sequence: CASSSGGTSSQETQYF. The CDR3 nucleotides are TGTGCCAGCAGCTCAGGAGGGACTAGCAGCCAAGAGACCCAGTACTTC.

The V and J genes are TRBV12-3 or TRBV12-4 and TRBJ2-3; 8 bases line up with TRBD2. With V trimmed by 4 bases and J by 7 bases, 4 bases remained unmatched. The CDR3 runs 13 residues. CDR3 sequence reads: CASSSGLANTQYF. As DNA, the CDR3 is TGTGCCAGCAGTTCAGGACTAGCTAATACGCAGTATTTT.

The genes are TRBV7-9 and TRBJ1-1; tentative D call: TRBD1 (5 bases). Trimming removed 3 bases at V and 2 bases at J, with 7 bases between. Looked up from germline, CDR1 is SEHNR and CDR2 is FQNEAQ (reference sequence). The CDR3 covers 13 residues. CDR3 protein: CASSFRTNTEAFF. The CDR3 DNA is TGTGCCAGCAGCTTCAGGACAAACACTGAAGCTTTCTTT.

The genes are TRBV19 and TRBJ1-1; the match to TRBD1 covers 7 bases. With V trimmed by 10 bases and J by 1 base, 6 bases remained unmatched. From germline, CDR1 is LNHDA and CDR2 SQIVND (reference sequence). CDR3 length: 13 residues. The CDR3 DNA sequence: TGTGCCACCCAGACAGGGCCGAACACTGAAGCTTTCTTT. This codes for CATQTGPNTEAFF. Using reference TRBV19 and TRBJ1-1 for the parts outside the CDR3, the full variable domain is DGGITQSPKYLFRKEGQNVTLSCEQNLNHDAMYWYRQDPGQGLRLIYYSQIVNDFQKGDIAEGYSVSREKKESFPLTVTSAQKNPTAFYLCATQTGPNTEAFFGQGTRLTVV.

J is TRBJ2-7 and V is TRBV10-2, with 8 bases that match TRBD2. CDR1 and CDR2 (germline): WSHSY, SAAADI. There are 14 residues in the CDR3. The trim removed 5 bases at V and 3 bases at J, leaving 6 bases unmatched. The CDR3 bases are TGCGCCAGCAGTAGCGGGGGCACAAACTACGAGCAGTACTTC. It yields the protein CASSSGGTNYEQYF.

The V gene is TRBV7-2, the J gene TRBJ2-3, with TRBD2 identical over 9 bases. Per the germline V gene, CDR1 is SGHTA and CDR2 is FQGNSA. CDR3 length: 18 amino acids. V lost 4 bases, J lost 0 bases, and 11 bases stayed unmatched. CDR3 DNA: TGTGCCAGCAGCTGGCCGGGTAGCGGGGGCCTCAGCACAGATACGCAGTATTTT. Translated: CASSWPGSGGLSTDTQYF.

This chain links TRBV7-6 with TRBJ1-5; the match to TRBD1 covers 7 bases. Germline assignment: CDR1 SGHVS and CDR2 FNYEAQ. V shed 3 bases, J shed 0 bases, and the junction held 5 bases outside the gene matches. CDR3 size: 16 residues. The CDR3 region has the DNA TGTGCCAGCAGCTTGGGGACAGTAACTAGCAATCAGCCCCAGCATTTT. It yields the protein CASSLGTVTSNQPQHF.

This rearrangement joins TRBV4-2 to TRBJ1-1; D is possibly TRBD1 (5 bases). The CDR3 consists of 15 residues. V lost 4 bases to trimming and J lost 1 base, with 13 bases between them. CDR1 and CDR2 from the germline V gene are LGHNA and YNFKEQ. The CDR3 coding sequence is TGTGCCAGCAGCCCTCCAGACAGAAAGAACACTGAAGCTTTCTTT. Translation: CASSPPDRKNTEAFF.

The genes are TRBV28 and TRBJ1-2; TRBD1 might be the D (5 bases). Germline V gene data show CDR1 as MDHEN and CDR2 as SYDVKM. Trimming shortened V by 1 base and J by 4 bases, and 13 bases separated the two germline ends. The CDR3 loop spans 15 amino acids. In nucleotides, the CDR3 is TGTGCCAGCAGTTTATTAAGGGGCACCATCTATGGCTACACCTTC. Residues: CASSLLRGTIYGYTF.

J is TRBJ2-1 and V is TRBV7-8; D is ambiguous. The CDR3 is made up of 13 amino acids. The ends were cut back, 1 base at V and 5 bases at J, with 6 bases in the middle. The germline V gene encodes CDR1 SGHVS and CDR2 FQNEAQ. The CDR3 nucleotides are TGTGCCAGCAGCTTAGGCCGGGACAATGAGCAGTTCTTC. Translation gives CASSLGRDNEQFF.

The V and J genes are TRBV27 and TRBJ2-2; the D is unclear. Trimming cost V 2 bases and J 5 bases, with 6 bases left between them. The CDR3 is 13 amino acids. Germline loops: CDR1 MNHEY, CDR2 SMNVEV (reference sequence). This CDR3 reads CASSLIRTGELFF. Here the CDR3 DNA reads TGTGCCAGCAGTTTAATTAGAACCGGGGAGCTGTTTTTT.

The V and J genes are TRBV19 and TRBJ2-1; 7 nucleotides align to TRBD2. CDR1 is LNHDA, CDR2 SQIVND, per germline (reference sequence). This CDR3 is built from 17 residues. After removal of 3 bases from V and 5 bases from J, the junction contained 13 bases not matched to a gene. The CDR3 nucleotides are TGTGCCAGTAGTATTAGGGCTAGGCAGGGACTAAACAATGAGCAGTTCTTC. Encoded protein: CASSIRARQGLNNEQFF.

The rearrangement links TRBV5-1 to TRBJ1-3, with 7 bases identical to TRBD1. Germline values: CDR1 SGHRS, CDR2 YFSETQ. There are 17 residues in the CDR3. With V trimmed by 0 bases and J by 1 base, 7 bases remained unmatched. The CDR3: CASSLALKQGSGNTIYF. The CDR3 bases are TGCGCCAGCAGCTTGGCCCTGAAACAGGGGTCTGGAAACACCATATATTTT.

The chain combines TRBV24-1 with TRBJ2-3; TRBD2 matches at 7 bases. Germline V gene data show CDR1 as KGHDR and CDR2 as SFDVKD. The trim removed 2 bases at V and 2 bases at J, leaving 6 bases unmatched. This CDR3 has 16 amino acids. The CDR3 loop reads CATSDSSGVLTDTQYF. The CDR3 bases are TGTGCCACCAGTGATTCCAGCGGGGTACTCACAGATACGCAGTATTTT.

The table lists this clone with a count of one. V is TRBV7-9 and J is TRBJ2-1; tentative D call: TRBD1 (5 bases). Germline CDR1 and CDR2: SEHNR and FQNEAQ (reference sequence). V was pared by 4 bases and J by 4 bases, with 5 bases between. The CDR3 loop spans 12 amino acids. The CDR3 DNA follows: TGTGCCAGCAGCTCAGGGTACAATGAGCAGTTCTTC. Its translation: CASSSGYNEQFF.

The rearrangement joins TRBV24-1 to TRBJ2-5; TRBD1 aligns across 8 bases. Germline CDR1 reads KGHDR; CDR2 reads SFDVKD. The length of the CDR3 is 15 residues. V was pared by 3 bases and J by 3 bases, with 5 bases of the junction left unmatched. CDR3: CATSDPAGGKETQYF. The CDR3 DNA sequence: TGTGCCACCAGTGATCCCGCAGGGGGCAAAGAGACCCAGTACTTC.

The gene calls are TRBV10-2 and TRBJ2-7; 9 nucleotides align to TRBD1. The CDR3 sequence is 15 residues long. Germline loops: CDR1 WSHSY, CDR2 SAAADI. Trimming cost V 5 bases and J 4 bases; bases outside gene matches: 9. CDR3 amino acids: CASSSGTGLSYEQYF. The CDR3 nucleotides read TGCGCCAGCAGTTCCGGGACAGGGCTGTCATACGAGCAGTACTTC.

This rearrangement joins TRBV6-2 or TRBV6-3 to TRBJ1-2; tentative D call: TRBD1 (6 bases). Per germline, CDR1 MNHEY and CDR2 SVGEGT. The CDR3 spans 13 residues. V was clipped by 0 bases and J by 14 bases, with 16 bases between them. The CDR3 reads CASSYSGRGQPTF. The CDR3 coding sequence is TGTGCCAGCAGTTACTCGGGCAGGGGCCAACCGACCTTC.

V gene TRBV5-1 combines with J gene TRBJ1-2; D is possibly TRBD1 (5 bases). The V gene's germline CDR1 is SGHRS and CDR2 YFSETQ. The CDR3 contains 13 residues. V lost 4 bases to trimming and J lost 4 bases, with 11 bases between them. CDR3 bases: TGCGCCAGCAGCAGCGGGACCGTCTATGGCTACACCTTC. It encodes CASSSGTVYGYTF.

The chain links TRBV7-9 to TRBJ1-2, with TRBD1 matching 10 bases. The CDR3 length is 14 residues. V dropped 4 bases and J dropped 7; count of bases not matched to a gene: 6. Germline values: CDR1 SEHNR, CDR2 FQNEAQ (reference sequence). The CDR3 region is CASSWSGTGVGYTF. The CDR3 DNA reads TGTGCCAGCAGCTGGTCCGGGACAGGGGTTGGCTACACCTTC.

This clone was found once. The rearrangement joins TRBV2 to TRBJ1-3, with a tentative D call TRBD1 (5 bases). Germline V gives CDR1 SNHLY, CDR2 FYNNEI. This CDR3 has 12 amino acids. Trimming took 8 bases from V and 4 from J, leaving 9 bases between them. The CDR3 sequence: CASLTEGNTIYF. The CDR3 bases are TGTGCCAGCCTGACAGAAGGAAACACCATATATTTT.

This clone was counted a few times. The chain employs TRBV14 and TRBJ2-7; the D gene is possibly TRBD2 (6 bases). Deletions cut 0 bases from V and 5 bases from J, with 8 bases between. The CDR3 consists of 13 residues. Germline values: CDR1 SGHDN, CDR2 FVKESK. CDR3 residues: CASSQDGEDEQYF. In DNA form, the CDR3 reads TGTGCCAGCAGCCAAGATGGGGAGGACGAGCAGTACTTC.

This clone was seen more than once but under ten times. As DNA, the CDR3 is TGTGCCAGCAGCTTTGTGTCTAGCGCTGGAGGGACCCAGTACTTC. Translated, it gives CASSFVSSAGGTQYF. V is TRBV11-1 and J is TRBJ2-5, with D possibly TRBD2 on 6 matching bases. CDR1 SGHAT and CDR2 FQDESV come from the germline V gene (reference sequence). V was trimmed by 3 bases and J by 7 bases, leaving 18 bases between them. The length of the CDR3 is 15 residues. The whole variable domain, remainder taken from reference TRBV11-1 and TRBJ2-5, is EAEVAQSPRYKITEKSQAVAFWCDPISGHATLYWYRQILGQGPELLVQFQDESVVDDSQLPKDRFSAERLKGVDSTLKIQPAELGDSAMYLCASSFVSSAGGTQYFGPGTRLLVL.

This chain uses TRBV5-5 with TRBJ2-3; 9 bases match TRBD1. Germline trimming cut 1 base from V and 1 base from J; bases unmatched to any gene: 4. CDR1 and CDR2 from the germline V gene are SGHKS and YYEKEE (reference sequence). CDR3 length: 16 residues. CDR3 region: CASSLLTGGRTDTQYF. For the CDR3, the DNA is TGTGCCAGCAGCTTGTTAACAGGGGGCCGCACAGATACGCAGTATTTT.

This clone was observed a handful of times. V and J are TRBV27 and TRBJ1-5, with D perhaps TRBD1 (6 bases). CDR1 and CDR2 (germline): MNHEY, SMNVEV (reference sequence). The CDR3 has 13 amino acids. Trimming pared 6 bases from V and 7 bases from J, leaving 13 bases between. The CDR3 nucleotides are TGTGCCAGCAGAGCCACAGGGTTCCAGCCCCAGCATTTT. Amino acid sequence: CASRATGFQPQHF.

This sequence joins TRBV28 and TRBJ2-2; 9 nucleotides agree with TRBD1. Germline V lookup: CDR1 MDHEN, CDR2 SYDVKM. The trim removed 5 bases at V and 6 bases at J, leaving 16 bases unmatched. This CDR3 has 18 amino acids. CDR3: CASSPTPGQGRSAGELFF. Written as DNA, the CDR3 is TGTGCCAGCAGTCCAACCCCGGGACAGGGACGGAGCGCCGGGGAGCTGTTTTTT.

The chain carries TRBV3-1 (or the pseudogene TRBV3-2) and TRBJ2-5; maybe TRBD2 (6 bases). Germline values: CDR1 LGHDT, CDR2 YNNKEL (reference sequence). V dropped 4 bases and J dropped 5 bases, with 23 bases sitting between them. The CDR3 runs to 17 residues. DNA for the CDR3: TGTGCCAGCAGCCCAGATCAGACTAGTTCTTGGGGCGAGACCCAGTACTTC. The encoded protein is CASSPDQTSSWGETQYF.

The chain joins TRBV9 to TRBJ2-7; TRBD2 agrees at 8 bases. The V gene end was trimmed by 2 bases and the J gene end by 3 bases; junction bases not matched to a gene: 7. The CDR3 has 15 residues. Germline loops: CDR1 SGDLS, CDR2 YYNGEE. CDR3 DNA sequence: TGTGCCAGCAGCGTTGGTTTAGCGGGAATCTACGAGCAGTACTTC. It specifies CASSVGLAGIYEQYF.

The chain employs TRBV28 and TRBJ1-4; D might be TRBD1 (6 bases). Germline lookup yields CDR1 MDHEN and CDR2 SYDVKM. Trimming pared 5 bases from V and 4 bases from J, leaving 14 bases between. The CDR3 length is 15 residues. CDR3 in amino acids: CASSTTGLGNEKLFF. DNA of the CDR3: TGTGCCAGCAGTACAACAGGGCTCGGTAATGAAAAACTGTTTTTT.

The V gene is TRBV11-1, the J gene TRBJ2-1; 11 bases are shared with TRBD2. This CDR3 region has 15 residues. Germline-derived CDR1 and CDR2 are SGHAT and FQDESV (reference sequence). Trimming took 5 bases from V and 5 from J; bases not matched to a gene: 5. DNA for the CDR3: TGTGCCAGCAGCCCCGAACTAGCGGGGGACAATGAGCAGTTCTTC. Amino acid sequence: CASSPELAGDNEQFF.